This T cell receptor (beta chain) originates from a study of molecular identifiers for immune sequencing clone quantification. General study findings and limits: Same-barcode identical TCR molecules could make highly expanded clones look smaller than they are.

This CDR3 is built from 13 residues. CDR1 and CDR2 from the germline V gene are PRHDT and FYEKMQ (reference sequence). Naive CD8 T cells were sorted as CD8+CD4-CCR7+CD45RA+. Preparation methods for the bulk TCR libraries were those previously described, with listed TCR primers. Via MiXCR, TCRdb re-called the PCR reads, giving one row per CDR3 protein. The table records about 100,000 distinct CDR3 sequences, 36% of them present only once. As regards this clonotype: No antigen is known for it. A much bigger clone sits one base away, suggesting this may be a read error.

The clonotype originates from a human donor in good health. Some libraries in this study had Jurkat cell RNA spiked in. The chain uses TRBV13 and TRBJ2-2; D is perhaps TRBD1 (7 bases). Sequencing used naive CD8+ T cells from blood, with Jurkat cell RNA spiked in. This sample's subset: FACS-sorted CD8+CD4-CCR7+CD45RA+ naive T cells. For the CDR3, the DNA is TGTGCCTGCAGCTCTCCACAGGGGAGGCAGCTGTTTTTT. It is translated as CACSSPQGRQLFF. Using reference TRBV13 and TRBJ2-2 for the parts outside the CDR3, the full variable domain is AAGVIQSPRHLIKEKRETATLKCYPIPRHDTVYWYQQGPGQDPQFLISFYEKMQSDKGSIPDRFSAQQFSDYHSELNMSSLELGDSALYFCACSSPQGRQLFFGEGSRLTVL.